This TCR beta chain was documented in a study of T cell repertoires in cytomegalovirus infection. At the level of the study: CMV epitopes in the study were HLA-C-restricted (recently identified) and HLA-B-restricted (well studied). Public TCR beta signatures indicated both CMV infection and matching HLA type.

The study's findings and limits: Accumulated public TCR beta family frequency recognized individuals carrying CMV together with the relevant HLA. Clonotype analysis showed dominance of the ex vivo response by HLA-C-restricted CMV-specific TCR beta clonotypes.

With respect to this clonotype: What it binds is unknown.

The CDR3 totals 17 residues. Germline V lookup: CDR1 SGHAT, CDR2 FQNNGV. Trimming took off 3 bases at V and 2 bases at J, with 16 bases between the two ends. TCRdb ran MiXCR on the reads and lists one entry per CDR3 protein. The sample has about 830,000 distinct CDR3 sequences; about 30% are singletons. The sample here was cultured CD8+ T cells from PBMCs, taken from culture after CMV antigen stimulation. V and J are TRBV11-2 and TRBJ2-2; a weak D match, TRBD1 (5 bases). The TCR originated in a human donor in good health (CMV status not recorded). Some clones in this sample may be carry-over from other donors' samples. As DNA, the CDR3 is TGTGCCAGCAGCTTCGGACGCGGCAGGGTTAACACCGGGGAGCTGTTTTTT. Amino acid sequence: CASSFGRGRVNTGELFF. The full variable domain, with the rest looked up from reference TRBV11-2 and TRBJ2-2, is EAGVAQSPRYKIIEKRQSVAFWCNPISGHATLYWYQQILGQGPKLLIQFQNNGVVDDSQLPKDRFSAERLKGVDSTLKIQPAKLEDSAVYLCASSFGRGRVNTGELFFGEGSRLTVL.